This T cell receptor (beta chain) was obtained from a study of regulatory T cells in long-lasting Graves disease. Study results and caveats: Tissue studied was limited to peripheral blood, excluding thyroid tissue.

Time point noted: persistent/refractory GD, antithyroid drugs over 5 years with positive TRAb. Scientists built the TCR library using RNA that was extracted from PBMCs. A note on this clonotype: The antigen is not known.

Relying on iRepertoire HTBI primers and Arm-PCR of CDR3 regions, the team built TCR beta libraries. TCRdb recomputed calls from the multiplex PCR reads with MiXCR, one row per CDR3 protein. The table lists about 460,000 distinct CDR3 sequences, less than 25% of them singletons, with roughly 14% in the top ten. The TCR comes from a female donor with Graves disease. This material consisted of peripheral blood mononuclear cells (PBMCs), taken when the disease was refractory, from a patient treated with antithyroid drugs.

DNA for the CDR3: TGTGCCAGCTCACCCGAGGGGAGTGAAAAACTGTTTTTT. Protein sequence: CASSPEGSEKLFF. The chain couples TRBV18 to TRBJ1-4; weak D call: TRBD1 (5 bases). The CDR3 length is 13 residues. Germline CDR1 reads KGHSH; CDR2 reads LQKENI. Trimming shortened V by 3 bases and J by 7 bases, and 9 bases separated the two germline ends.